This T cell receptor beta chain emerged from a study of CD8+ T cells in alopecia areata. The study's findings and limits: Administration of tofacitinib significantly diminished scalp clonality and expanded CD8+ clones within the top 100.

Trimming removed 6 bases at V and 5 bases at J, with 17 bases between. Germline CDR1 SQVTM, CDR2 ANQGSEA. The CDR3 is 13 amino acids. Extraction and reverse transcription of RNA yielded cDNA as the sequencing template. Assay used: immunoSEQ multiplex PCR; TCRdb lists only in-frame clones, some missing. The sample carries approximately 210,000 clones, just under 65% recorded once. The treatment is: oral pan-JAK inhibitor, 5-10 mg twice daily. Worth noting for this clone: The antigen is undetermined.

The genes are TRBV29-1 and TRBJ2-7, with a possible D match to TRBD1 (6 bases). The TCR comes from a human donor with alopecia areata. Sequencing was performed on CD4+ T cells sorted from blood, taken around week 50, from a patient treated with tofacitinib. The CDR3 region has the DNA TGCAGCGTAGCCAGGGGTCCCCCCCACGAGCAGTACTTC. This codes for CSVARGPPHEQYF.